This T cell receptor beta chain was recovered during a study of blood T cells in healthy people across ages. Primers used in a second PCR of about 7 to 12 cycles were a sample-barcoded 5' primer and a J-beta primer mix. TCRdb re-called the 5' RACE reads with MiXCR, one entry per CDR3 protein. The sample shows 1,300,000 or so distinct CDR3 sequences, around 59% of them seen only once. There were healthy Caucasian individuals from Russia, aged about 6 to 100, serving as donors. No fewer than 5 micrograms of total RNA were isolated from every sample. A word on this clonotype: The junction differs from germline at one of its ends, possibly a read error.

CDR3 size: 19 residues. CDR1 MGHRA and CDR2 YSYEKL come from the germline V gene. The chain links TRBV4-1 to TRBJ2-1, with 8 bases fitting TRBD2. The sequenced sample was blood. The sequence was collected from a man between 18 and 29 years old in good health. The CDR3 protein is CASSHYSPSSGRPYNEQFF. CDR3 bases: TGTGCCAGCAGCCACTACTCCCCTTCCAGCGGGAGACCCTACAATGAGCAGTTCTTC.